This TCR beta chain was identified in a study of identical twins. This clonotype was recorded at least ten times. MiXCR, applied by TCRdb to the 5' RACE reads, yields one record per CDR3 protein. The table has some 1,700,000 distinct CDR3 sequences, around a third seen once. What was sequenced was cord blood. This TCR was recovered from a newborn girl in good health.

The CDR3 nucleotides read TGTGCCAGCAGCGCTAGCGGGAGTTACAATGAGCAGTTCTTC. It encodes CASSASGSYNEQFF. The chain has TRBV9 and TRBJ2-1; 10 positions agree with TRBD2. Losses at the gene ends were 3 bases for V and 4 bases for J; bases not matched to a gene: 1. This CDR3 has 14 amino acids. Germline loops: CDR1 SGDLS, CDR2 YYNGEE.